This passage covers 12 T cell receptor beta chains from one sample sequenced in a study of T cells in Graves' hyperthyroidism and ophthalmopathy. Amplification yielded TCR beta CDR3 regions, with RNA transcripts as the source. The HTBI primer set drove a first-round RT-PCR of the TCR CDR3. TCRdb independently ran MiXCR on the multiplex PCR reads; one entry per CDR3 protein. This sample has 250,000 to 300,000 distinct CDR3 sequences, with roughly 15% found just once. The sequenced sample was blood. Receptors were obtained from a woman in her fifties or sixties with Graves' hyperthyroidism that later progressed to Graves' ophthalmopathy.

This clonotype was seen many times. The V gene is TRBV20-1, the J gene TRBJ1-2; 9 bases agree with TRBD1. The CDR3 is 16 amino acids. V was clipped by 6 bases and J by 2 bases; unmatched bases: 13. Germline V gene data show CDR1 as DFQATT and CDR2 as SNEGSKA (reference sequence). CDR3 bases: TGCAGTGCCCCTAGGACAGGGGTCGGGTTGAACTATGGCTACACCTTC. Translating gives CSAPRTGVGLNYGYTF.

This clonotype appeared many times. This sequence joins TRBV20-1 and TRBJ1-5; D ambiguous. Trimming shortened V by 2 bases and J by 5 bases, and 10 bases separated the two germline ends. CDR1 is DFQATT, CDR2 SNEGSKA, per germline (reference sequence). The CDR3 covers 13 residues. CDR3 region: CSARPKWDQPQHF. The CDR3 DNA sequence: TGCAGTGCTAGACCAAAGTGGGATCAGCCCCAGCATTTT.

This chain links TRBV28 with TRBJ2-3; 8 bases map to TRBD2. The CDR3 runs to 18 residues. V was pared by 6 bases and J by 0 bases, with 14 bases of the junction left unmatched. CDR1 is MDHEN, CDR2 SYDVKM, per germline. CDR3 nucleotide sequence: TGTGCCAGCAGGCTGACGGGAGGAGCGGGAGCTAGCACAGATACGCAGTATTTT. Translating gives CASRLTGGAGASTDTQYF. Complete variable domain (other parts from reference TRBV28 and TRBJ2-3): DVKVTQSSRYLVKRTGEKVFLECVQDMDHENMFWYRQDPGLGLRLIYFSYDVKMKEKGDIPEGYSVSREKKERFSLILESASTNQTSMYLCASRLTGGAGASTDTQYFGPGTRLTVL.

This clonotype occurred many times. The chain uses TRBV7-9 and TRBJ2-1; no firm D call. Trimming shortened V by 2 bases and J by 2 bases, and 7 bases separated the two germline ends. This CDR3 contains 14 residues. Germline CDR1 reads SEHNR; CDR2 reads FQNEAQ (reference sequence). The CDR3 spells CASSLIGTYNEQFF. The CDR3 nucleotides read TGTGCCAGCAGCTTAATAGGGACCTACAATGAGCAGTTCTTC. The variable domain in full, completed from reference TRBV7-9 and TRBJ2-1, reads DTGVSQNPRHKITKRGQNVTFRCDPISEHNRLYWYRQTLGQGPEFLTYFQNEAQLEKSRLLSDRFSAERPKGSFSTLEIQRTEQGDSAMYLCASSLIGTYNEQFFGPGTRLTVL.

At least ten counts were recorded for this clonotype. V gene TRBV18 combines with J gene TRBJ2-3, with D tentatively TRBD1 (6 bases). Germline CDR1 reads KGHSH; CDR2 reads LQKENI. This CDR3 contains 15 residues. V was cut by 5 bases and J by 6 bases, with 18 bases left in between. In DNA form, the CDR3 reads TGTGCCAGCTCATCGACAGGTTTTTCGTCGGATACGCAGTATTTT. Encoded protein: CASSSTGFSSDTQYF.

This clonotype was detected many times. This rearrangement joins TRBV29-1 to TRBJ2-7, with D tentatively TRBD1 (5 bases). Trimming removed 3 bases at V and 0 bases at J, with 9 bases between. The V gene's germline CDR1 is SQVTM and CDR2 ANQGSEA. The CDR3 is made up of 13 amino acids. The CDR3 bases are TGCAGCGTTGAGAGACAGAGCTCCTACGAGCAGTACTTC. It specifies CSVERQSSYEQYF.

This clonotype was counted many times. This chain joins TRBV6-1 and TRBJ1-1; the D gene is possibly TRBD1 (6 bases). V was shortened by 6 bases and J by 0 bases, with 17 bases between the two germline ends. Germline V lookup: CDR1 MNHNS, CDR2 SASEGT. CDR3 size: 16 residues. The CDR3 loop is CASRETWDTVNTEAFF. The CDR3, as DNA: TGTGCCAGCAGAGAGACTTGGGACACCGTGAACACTGAAGCTTTCTTT.

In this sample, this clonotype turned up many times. CDR3 loop: CSVGGGQRYGYTF. The CDR3 DNA reads as TGCAGCGTTGGCGGGGGACAGCGGTATGGCTACACCTTC. J is TRBJ1-2 and V is TRBV29-1; TRBD1 aligns across 7 bases. V was pared by 4 bases and J by 5 bases, with 7 bases of the junction left unmatched. Germline CDR1 SQVTM, CDR2 ANQGSEA. The CDR3 spans 13 residues.

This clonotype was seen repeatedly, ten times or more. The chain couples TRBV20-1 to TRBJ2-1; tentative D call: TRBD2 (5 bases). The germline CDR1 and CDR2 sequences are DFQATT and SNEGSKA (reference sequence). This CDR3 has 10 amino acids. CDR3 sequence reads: CSAEGAEQFF. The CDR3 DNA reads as TGCAGCGCTGAGGGAGCTGAGCAGTTCTTC.

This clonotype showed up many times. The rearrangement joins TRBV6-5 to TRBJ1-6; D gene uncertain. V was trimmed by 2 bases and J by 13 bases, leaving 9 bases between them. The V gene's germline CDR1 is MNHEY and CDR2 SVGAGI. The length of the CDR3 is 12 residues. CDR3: CASSYGVGPLHF. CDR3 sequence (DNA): TGTGCCAGCAGTTACGGGGTTGGGCCCCTCCACTTT.

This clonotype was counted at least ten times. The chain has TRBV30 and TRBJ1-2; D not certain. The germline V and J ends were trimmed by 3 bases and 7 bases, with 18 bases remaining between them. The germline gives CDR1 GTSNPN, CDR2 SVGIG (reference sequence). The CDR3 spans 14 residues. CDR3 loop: CAWRRDPSVPGYTF. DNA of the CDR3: TGTGCCTGGAGGAGAGACCCTTCGGTTCCTGGCTACACCTTC.

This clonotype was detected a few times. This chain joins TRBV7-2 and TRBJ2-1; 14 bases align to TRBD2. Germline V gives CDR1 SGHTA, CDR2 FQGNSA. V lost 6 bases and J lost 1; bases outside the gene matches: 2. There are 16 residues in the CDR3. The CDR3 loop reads CASSRTSGRSYNEQFF. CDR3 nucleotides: TGTGCCAGCAGTAGGACTAGCGGGAGGTCCTACAATGAGCAGTTCTTC.